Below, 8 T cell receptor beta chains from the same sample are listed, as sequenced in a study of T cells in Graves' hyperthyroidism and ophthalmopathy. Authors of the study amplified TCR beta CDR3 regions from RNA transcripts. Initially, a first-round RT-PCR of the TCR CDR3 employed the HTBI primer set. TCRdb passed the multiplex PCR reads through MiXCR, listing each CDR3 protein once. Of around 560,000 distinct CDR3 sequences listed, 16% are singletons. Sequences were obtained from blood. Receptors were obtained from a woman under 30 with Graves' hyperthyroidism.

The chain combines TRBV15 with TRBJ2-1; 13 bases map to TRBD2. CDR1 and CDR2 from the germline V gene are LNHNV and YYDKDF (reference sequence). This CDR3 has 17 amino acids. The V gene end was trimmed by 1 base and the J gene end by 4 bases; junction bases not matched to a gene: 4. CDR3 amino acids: CATSRGLAGGLYNEQFF. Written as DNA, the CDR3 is TGTGCCACCAGCAGAGGACTAGCGGGAGGTTTATACAATGAGCAGTTCTTC.

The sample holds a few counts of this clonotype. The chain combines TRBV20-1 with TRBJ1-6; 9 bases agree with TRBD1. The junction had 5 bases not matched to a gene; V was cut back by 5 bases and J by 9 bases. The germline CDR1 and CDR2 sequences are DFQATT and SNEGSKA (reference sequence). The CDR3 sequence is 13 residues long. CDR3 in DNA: TGCAGTGCTGGGGACAGGGTTAGTTCACCCCTCCACTTT. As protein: CSAGDRVSSPLHF.

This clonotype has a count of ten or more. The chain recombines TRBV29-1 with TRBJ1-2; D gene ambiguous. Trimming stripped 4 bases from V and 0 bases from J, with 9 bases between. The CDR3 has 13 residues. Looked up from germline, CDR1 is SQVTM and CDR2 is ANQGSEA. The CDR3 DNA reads TGCAGCGTTGGAGTGGGCACTAACTATGGCTACACCTTC. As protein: CSVGVGTNYGYTF.

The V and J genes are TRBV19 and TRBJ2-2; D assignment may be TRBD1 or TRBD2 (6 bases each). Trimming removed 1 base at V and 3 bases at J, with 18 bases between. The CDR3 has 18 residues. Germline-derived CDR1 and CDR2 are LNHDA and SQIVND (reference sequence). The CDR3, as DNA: TGTGCCAGTAGTATAGGTGGTTTGGGGGGCGCGGACACCGGGGAGCTGTTTTTT. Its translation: CASSIGGLGGADTGELFF.

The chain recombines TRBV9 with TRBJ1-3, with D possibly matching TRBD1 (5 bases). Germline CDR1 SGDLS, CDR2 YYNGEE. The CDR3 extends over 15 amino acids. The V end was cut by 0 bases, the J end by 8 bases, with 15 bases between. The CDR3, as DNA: TGTGCCAGCAGCGTAGCTCCCGGGCGGGGGGACACCATATATTTT. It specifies CASSVAPGRGDTIYF.

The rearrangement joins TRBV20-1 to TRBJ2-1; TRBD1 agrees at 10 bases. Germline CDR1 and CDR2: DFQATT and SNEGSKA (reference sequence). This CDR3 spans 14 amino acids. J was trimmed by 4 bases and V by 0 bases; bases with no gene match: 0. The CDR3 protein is CSAREDRGYNEQFF. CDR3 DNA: TGCAGTGCTAGAGAGGACAGGGGGTACAATGAGCAGTTCTTC.

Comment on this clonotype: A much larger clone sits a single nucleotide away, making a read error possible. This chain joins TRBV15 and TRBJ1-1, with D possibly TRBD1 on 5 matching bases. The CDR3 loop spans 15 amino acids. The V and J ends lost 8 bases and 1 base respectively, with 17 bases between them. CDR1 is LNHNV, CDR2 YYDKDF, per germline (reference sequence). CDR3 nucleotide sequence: TGTGCCACCTCATGGGGCGCCGGGACGAACACTGAAGCTTTCTTT. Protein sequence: CATSWGAGTNTEAFF.

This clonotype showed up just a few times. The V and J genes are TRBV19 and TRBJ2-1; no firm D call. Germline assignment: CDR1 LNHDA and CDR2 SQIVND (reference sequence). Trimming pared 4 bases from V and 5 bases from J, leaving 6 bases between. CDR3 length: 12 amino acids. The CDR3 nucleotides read TGTGCCAGTAGTAGCTGGGACAATGAGCAGTTCTTC. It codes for CASSSWDNEQFF.